This T cell receptor (beta chain) was identified during a study of blood T cell repertoires in COVID-19. Sequencing used immunoSEQ multiplex PCR; TCRdb keeps in-frame clones, though not all of them. The profile covers around 250,000 clones, with around four fifths appearing a single time and around 5.4% taken by the ten largest. Germline values: CDR1 SGHVS, CDR2 FNYEAQ. The CDR3 runs 18 residues. Trimming pared 2 bases from V and 0 bases from J, leaving 17 bases between. The TCR sequence derives from an elderly man with acute or convalescent COVID-19. The chain recombines TRBV7-6 with TRBJ1-5; D is possibly TRBD1 (6 bases). The sample comprised peripheral blood. CDR3 DNA sequence: TGTGCCAGCAGCTTAAAGCCCGTGACAGGCGATAGCAATCAGCCCCAGCATTTT. The encoded protein is CASSLKPVTGDSNQPQHF.